Given below is one T cell receptor beta chain in context. The sample belongs to a study of blood T cell repertoires in COVID-19. Assay used: immunoSEQ multiplex PCR; TCRdb lists only in-frame clones, some missing. The sample gives under 350,000 clones, under 90% of which show up once; about 1.8% is in the top ten. Trimming shortened V by 5 bases and J by 4 bases, and 14 bases separated the two germline ends. Germline V gene sequence: CDR1 SNHLY, CDR2 FYNNEI. The CDR3 extends over 14 amino acids. Sample: PBMCs or T cells enriched from blood (not recorded which). The receptor was isolated from a woman in her thirties or forties who had recovered from COVID-19. V usage is TRBV2 and J usage is TRBJ1-2; D not resolved. CDR3 coding DNA: TGTGCCAGCAGTATTTTCTCAAGCGCCTATGGCTACACCTTC. Its protein is CASSIFSSAYGYTF.